Sequencing of this T cell receptor (beta chain) was carried out in a study of beta chain features in type 1 diabetes. Study-level findings and limits: There were fewer insertions and more deletions at the VDJ junctions of type 1 diabetes patients. Since sequencing was performed on cDNA, cells with high TCR expression could be over-represented. TCRB CDR3 length was moderately but significantly reduced in all four CD4+ subsets of Type 1 diabetes patients.

The authors reverse transcribed all of the isolated RNA, so sequencing captured expressed TCRB transcripts. Sequenced naive, central memory and regulatory T cell samples produced an average of about 3.57 million reads. Profiling relied on immunoSEQ multiplex PCR, and the TCRdb table lists in-frame clones only, not all of them. The sample yields 95,000 to 110,000 clones, 28% seen once. The germline V gene has CDR1 KGHSH and CDR2 LQKENI. V shed 1 base and J shed 5 bases, with 3 bases lying between them. The CDR3 totals 12 residues. A word on this clone: The antigen is not known.

CD4+ naive, central memory, regulatory and stem cell-like memory subsets were isolated by sorting on CD45RO/CCR7/CD25/CD127/CD95/CD27. The chain is built from TRBV18 and TRBJ2-1; D is uncertain. Specimen: central memory CD4+ T cells from blood. The origin of this receptor is a woman aged 18-35 years with type 1 diabetes. Written as DNA, the CDR3 is TGTGCCAGCTCACCACTAAACAATGAGCAGTTCTTC. It specifies CASSPLNNEQFF.